Following are 21 T cell receptor beta chains from one sample sequenced in a study of T cells in pancreatic ductal adenocarcinoma (TCRdb year 2017). Receptors were amplified or captured by the immunoSEQ multiplex PCR assay. Not all clones reach the TCRdb copy of this immuneACCESS table, which keeps in-frame sequences only. Checked studies attribute under half of the gap to unresolved V genes and leave the rest unexplained. The sample table holds 15,000 to 20,000 clones, of which roughly 90% were seen once. Jointly, the top ten make up 0.94% of the sample. Pancreatic ductal adenocarcinoma patients who had undergone surgery without neoadjuvant therapy were selected. Sequenced: PBMCs. The receptors here all came from a human donor with pancreatic ductal adenocarcinoma.

This clone was counted a single time. The CDR3 region has the DNA TGCGCCAGCAGCTCATCCGGGACAGGACTCCAAGAGACCCAGTACTTC. Residues: CASSSSGTGLQETQYF. The genes are TRBV5-1 and TRBJ2-5, with 8 nucleotides matching TRBD1. The germline V gene has CDR1 SGHRS and CDR2 YFSETQ. The CDR3 runs 16 residues. With V trimmed by 3 bases and J by 1 base, 8 bases remained unmatched. The whole variable domain, filled in from reference TRBV5-1 and TRBJ2-5, reads KAGVTQTPRYLIKTRGQQVTLSCSPISGHRSVSWYQQTPGQGLQFLFEYFSETQRNKGNFPGRFSGRQFSNSRSEMNVSTLELGDSALYLCASSSSGTGLQETQYFGPGTRLLVL.

The V call is TRBV28, the J call TRBJ1-2, with 8 positions matching TRBD1. The ends lost 5 bases at V and 7 bases at J; junction bases unmatched: 6. The CDR3 is 13 residues long. The germline CDR1 and CDR2 sequences are MDHEN and SYDVKM. The CDR3 bases are TGTGCCAGCAGTGCCGGACAGGGCTCTGGCTACACCTTC. Protein product: CASSAGQGSGYTF.

V and J are TRBV2 and TRBJ2-2; 8 bases line up with TRBD1. Germline V gives CDR1 SNHLY, CDR2 FYNNEI. V lost 6 bases to trimming and J lost 8 bases; unmatched junction nucleotides: 2. This CDR3 is built from 12 residues. CDR3 nucleotides: TGTGCCAGCAGGGACAGGGTTGGGGAGCTGTTTTTT. Its protein is CASRDRVGELFF.

In its sample, this clone was seen once. The chain joins TRBV15 to TRBJ2-3; 7 positions agree with TRBD2. With V trimmed by 7 bases and J by 0 bases, 4 bases remained unmatched. Germline V gene lookup returns CDR1 LNHNV and CDR2 YYDKDF (reference sequence). The CDR3 has 14 amino acids. CDR3 sequence reads: CATTTSVSTDTQYF. CDR3 nucleotide sequence: TGTGCCACCACTACTAGCGTCAGCACAGATACGCAGTATTTT.

This chain uses TRBV5-1 with TRBJ2-5, with 12 bases lining up with TRBD2. Germline V gives CDR1 SGHRS, CDR2 YFSETQ. The trim removed 4 bases at V and 3 bases at J, leaving 13 bases unmatched. The CDR3 is 18 amino acids. The CDR3 loop is CASSKGASGGASEETQYF. In DNA, the CDR3 is TGCGCCAGCAGCAAGGGGGCTAGCGGGGGGGCGTCAGAAGAGACCCAGTACTTC. The variable domain in full, with the rest retrieved from reference TRBV5-1 and TRBJ2-5, is KAGVTQTPRYLIKTRGQQVTLSCSPISGHRSVSWYQQTPGQGLQFLFEYFSETQRNKGNFPGRFSGRQFSNSRSEMNVSTLELGDSALYLCASSKGASGGASEETQYFGPGTRLLVL.

The rearrangement links TRBV2 to TRBJ1-5; 7 bases are shared with TRBD1. CDR3 length equals 16 residues. J lost 6 bases, V lost 4 bases, and 12 bases had no gene match. Germline V lookup: CDR1 SNHLY, CDR2 FYNNEI. The CDR3, as DNA: TGTGCCAGCAGTGGAAGTTCCGACAGGGCCGGTCAGCCCCAGCATTTT. Translating gives CASSGSSDRAGQPQHF.

The chain joins TRBV7-2 to TRBJ2-1; 12 nucleotides line up with TRBD2. This CDR3 spans 15 amino acids. With V trimmed by 5 bases and J by 16 bases, 15 bases remained unmatched. From germline, CDR1 is SGHTA and CDR2 FQGNSA. This chain's CDR3 is CASSPGGLAGGHYFF. The CDR3, as DNA: TGTGCCAGCAGCCCAGGGGGTCTAGCGGGGGGGCATTACTTCTTC.

The rearrangement links TRBV9 to TRBJ2-7; 10 nucleotides match TRBD1. Germline-derived CDR1 and CDR2 are SGDLS and YYNGEE. The junction had 11 bases not matched to a gene; V was cut back by 4 bases and J by 4 bases. This CDR3 is 16 amino acids long. CDR3 sequence (DNA): TGTGCCAGCAGCCCCCAGGGACAGGGGATTGGTTACGAGCAGTACTTC. This gives the protein CASSPQGQGIGYEQYF.

The chain is built from TRBV15 and TRBJ2-5; D is uncertain. V gave up 6 bases and J gave up 5 bases, with 13 bases separating them. There are 13 residues in the CDR3. Germline V gene data show CDR1 as LNHNV and CDR2 as YYDKDF (reference sequence). This CDR3 reads CATSPLPGETQYF. The CDR3 bases are TGTGCCACCAGTCCCTTACCCGGGGAGACCCAGTACTTC.

The chain carries TRBV2 and TRBJ1-5; D uncertain. There are 14 residues in the CDR3. The germline V gene has CDR1 SNHLY and CDR2 FYNNEI. The germline V and J ends were trimmed by 4 bases and 3 bases, with 10 bases remaining between them. The CDR3 DNA reads as TGTGCCAGCAGTGCATCGTCAGACAATCAGCCCCAGCATTTT. This codes for CASSASSDNQPQHF.

The genes are TRBV10-3 and TRBJ2-3; 9 bases match TRBD2. J was trimmed by 7 bases and V by 7 bases; bases with no gene match: 9. The V gene's germline CDR1 is ENHRY and CDR2 SYGVKD. This CDR3 has 14 residues. The CDR3: CAITASGDGNTQYF. In DNA, the CDR3 is TGTGCCATCACAGCTAGCGGGGATGGGAATACGCAGTATTTT.

This CDR3 reads CASSLAPEAYGYTF. The CDR3 DNA is TGTGCCAGCAGCTTAGCTCCCGAGGCCTATGGCTACACCTTC. The V and J genes are TRBV7-6 and TRBJ1-2, with no clear D. This CDR3 region has 14 residues. The germline CDR1 and CDR2 sequences are SGHVS and FNYEAQ. V gave up 0 bases and J gave up 4 bases, with 9 bases separating them.

In this sample, this clone turned up a few times. In DNA, the CDR3 is TGTGCCAGCAGCCTGGGGGGGCTGAGCTATGGCTACACCTTC. Amino acid sequence: CASSLGGLSYGYTF. The V gene is TRBV25-1, the J gene TRBJ1-2; tentative D call: TRBD1 (6 bases). V lost 6 bases, J lost 4 bases, and 15 bases lay in between. The germline gives CDR1 MGHDK, CDR2 SYGVNS. The CDR3 is made up of 14 amino acids.

This clone appeared once. This chain connects TRBV11-1 to TRBJ1-4; a weak D match, TRBD1 (5 bases). This CDR3 contains 15 residues. The V end was cut by 4 bases, the J end by 4 bases, with 13 bases between. Germline CDR1 and CDR2: SGHAT and FQDESV (reference sequence). The CDR3 coding sequence is TGTGCCAGCAGCTCTACGGGACTCCGTAATGAAAAACTGTTTTTT. This translates into CASSSTGLRNEKLFF.

This chain connects TRBV7-9 to TRBJ1-2, with D unresolved. Trimming cost V 5 bases and J 8 bases, with 15 bases left between them. This CDR3 is 13 amino acids long. The germline gives CDR1 SEHNR, CDR2 FQNEAQ (reference sequence). The CDR3 DNA is TGTGCCAGCAGCACAGCGGGTGGGAACGGCTACACCTTC. This translates into CASSTAGGNGYTF.

This chain links TRBV27 with TRBJ2-7; 9 nucleotides agree with TRBD1. Germline assignment: CDR1 MNHEY and CDR2 SMNVEV (reference sequence). V shed 6 bases, J shed 6 bases, and the junction held 12 bases outside the gene matches. CDR3 length equals 15 residues. CDR3 in DNA: TGTGCCAGCAGATACTCGGGACAGGGAAATGGCGAGCAGTACTTC. This translates into CASRYSGQGNGEQYF.

This sequence joins TRBV28 and TRBJ1-1; 7 bases match TRBD1. Germline assignment: CDR1 MDHEN and CDR2 SYDVKM. After removal of 5 bases from V and 2 bases from J, the junction contained 8 bases not matched to a gene. The CDR3 sequence is 15 residues long. The CDR3 nucleotides read TGTGCCAGCAGTCCCCCGGACAGGTTCAACACTGAAGCTTTCTTT. It codes for CASSPPDRFNTEAFF.

The J gene is TRBJ2-5, the V gene TRBV6-6; 12 bases match TRBD2. Germline values: CDR1 MNHNY, CDR2 SVGAGI (reference sequence). With V trimmed by 4 bases and J by 3 bases, 6 bases remained unmatched. The CDR3 covers 16 residues. The CDR3 nucleotides read TGTGCCAGCAGTTCGACTAGCGGGGGACCTAAAGAGACCCAGTACTTC. Its translation: CASSSTSGGPKETQYF.

The CDR3 is CASSWDRGLQPQHF. The CDR3 DNA sequence: TGTGCCAGCAGCTGGGACAGGGGGCTTCAGCCCCAGCATTTT. The chain links TRBV5-8 to TRBJ1-5, with TRBD1 matching 12 bases. CDR3 size: 14 residues. The trim removed 3 bases at V and 6 bases at J, leaving 1 base unmatched. Germline CDR1 SGHTS, CDR2 YDEGEE.

The genes are TRBV4-3 and TRBJ1-4; TRBD1 aligns across 9 bases. The CDR3 extends over 22 amino acids. With 0 bases clipped from V and 0 bases from J, the junction kept 17 bases outside the gene matches. Germline-derived CDR1 and CDR2 are LGHNA and YSLEER. The CDR3 DNA reads TGCGCCAGCAGCCAAGACCTGTTAGGGACAGGGCACCGTTCTTCAACTAATGAAAAACTGTTTTTT. It specifies CASSQDLLGTGHRSSTNEKLFF.

The rearrangement joins TRBV6-4 to TRBJ1-5; D is unresolved. CDR3 size: 13 residues. Germline lookup yields CDR1 MRHNA and CDR2 SNTAGT. The V gene lost 5 bases and the J gene lost 0 bases, with 5 bases spanning the gap. The CDR3 coding sequence is TGTGCCAGCAGTATAAATAGCAATCAGCCCCAGCATTTT. It encodes CASSINSNQPQHF.